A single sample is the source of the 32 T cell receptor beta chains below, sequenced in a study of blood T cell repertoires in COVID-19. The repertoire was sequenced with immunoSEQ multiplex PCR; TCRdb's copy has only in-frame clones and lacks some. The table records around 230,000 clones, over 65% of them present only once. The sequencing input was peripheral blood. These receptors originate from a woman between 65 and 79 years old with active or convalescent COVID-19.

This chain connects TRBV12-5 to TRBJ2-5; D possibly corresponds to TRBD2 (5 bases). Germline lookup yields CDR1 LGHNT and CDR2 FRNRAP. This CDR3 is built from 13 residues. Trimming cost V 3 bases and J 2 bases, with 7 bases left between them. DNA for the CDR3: TGTGCTAGTGGTTTAAGCGGTCAAGAGACCCAGTACTTC. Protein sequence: CASGLSGQETQYF.

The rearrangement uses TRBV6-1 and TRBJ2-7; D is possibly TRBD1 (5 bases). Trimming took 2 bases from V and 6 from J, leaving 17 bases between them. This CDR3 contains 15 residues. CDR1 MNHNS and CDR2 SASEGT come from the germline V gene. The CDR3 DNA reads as TGTGCCAGCAGTGAATTCAGTCAGGGTGAATTCGAGCAGTACTTC. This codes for CASSEFSQGEFEQYF.

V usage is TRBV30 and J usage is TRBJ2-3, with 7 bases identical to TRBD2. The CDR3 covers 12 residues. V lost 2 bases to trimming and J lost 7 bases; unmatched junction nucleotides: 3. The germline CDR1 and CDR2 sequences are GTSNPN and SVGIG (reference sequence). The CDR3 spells CAWSSSGNTQYF. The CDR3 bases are TGTGCCTGGAGTTCTAGCGGAAATACGCAGTATTTT.

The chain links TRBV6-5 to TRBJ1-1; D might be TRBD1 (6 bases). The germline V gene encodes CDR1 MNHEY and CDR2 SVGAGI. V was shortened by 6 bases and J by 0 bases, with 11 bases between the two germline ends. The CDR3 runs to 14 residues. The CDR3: CASRSGAVNTEAFF. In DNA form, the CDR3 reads TGTGCCAGCAGATCAGGGGCGGTGAACACTGAAGCTTTCTTT.

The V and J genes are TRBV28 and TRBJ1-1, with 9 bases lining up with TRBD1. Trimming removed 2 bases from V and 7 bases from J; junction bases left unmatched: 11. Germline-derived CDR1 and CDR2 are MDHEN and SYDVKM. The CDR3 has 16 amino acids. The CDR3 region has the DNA TGTGCCAGCAGTTTAAACGACAGGGGGGCAGAGGGTGAAGCTTTCTTT. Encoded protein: CASSLNDRGAEGEAFF.

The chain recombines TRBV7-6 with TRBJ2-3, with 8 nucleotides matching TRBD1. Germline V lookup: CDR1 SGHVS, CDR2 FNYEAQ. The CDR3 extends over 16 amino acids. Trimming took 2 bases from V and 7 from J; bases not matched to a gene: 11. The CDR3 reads CASSLLGAGGRNTQYF. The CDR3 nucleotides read TGTGCCAGCAGCTTATTAGGGGCAGGGGGCCGAAATACGCAGTATTTT. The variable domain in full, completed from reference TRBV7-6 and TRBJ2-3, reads GAGVSQSPRYKVTKRGQDVALRCDPISGHVSLYWYRQALGQGPEFLTYFNYEAQQDKSGLPNDRFSAERPEGSISTLTIQRTEQRDSAMYRCASSLLGAGGRNTQYFGPGTRLTVL.

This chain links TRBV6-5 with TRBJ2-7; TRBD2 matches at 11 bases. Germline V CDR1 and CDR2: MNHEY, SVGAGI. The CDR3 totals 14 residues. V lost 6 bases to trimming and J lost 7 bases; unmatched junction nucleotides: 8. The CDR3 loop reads CASRSGTSGREQYF. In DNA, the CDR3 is TGTGCCAGCAGATCCGGGACTAGCGGAAGGGAGCAGTACTTC.

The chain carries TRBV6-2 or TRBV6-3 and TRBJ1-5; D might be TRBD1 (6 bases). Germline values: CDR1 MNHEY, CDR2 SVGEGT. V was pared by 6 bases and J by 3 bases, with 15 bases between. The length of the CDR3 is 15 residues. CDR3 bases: TGTGCCAGCAGCCGTACACACAGGGTCAATCAGCCCCAGCATTTT. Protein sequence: CASSRTHRVNQPQHF.

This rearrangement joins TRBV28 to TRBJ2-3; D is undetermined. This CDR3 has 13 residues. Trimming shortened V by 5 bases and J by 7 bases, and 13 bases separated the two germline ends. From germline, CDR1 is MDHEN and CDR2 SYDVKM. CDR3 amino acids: CASSSTTLNTQYF. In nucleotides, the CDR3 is TGTGCCAGCAGTAGTACGACTCTTAATACGCAGTATTTT. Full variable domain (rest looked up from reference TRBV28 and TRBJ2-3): DVKVTQSSRYLVKRTGEKVFLECVQDMDHENMFWYRQDPGLGLRLIYFSYDVKMKEKGDIPEGYSVSREKKERFSLILESASTNQTSMYLCASSSTTLNTQYFGPGTRLTVL.

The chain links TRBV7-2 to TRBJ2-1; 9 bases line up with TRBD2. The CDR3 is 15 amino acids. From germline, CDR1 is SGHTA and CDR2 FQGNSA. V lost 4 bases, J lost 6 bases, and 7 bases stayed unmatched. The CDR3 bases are TGTGCCAGCAGCTCCATAGCGGGAGTATCCAATGAGCAGTTCTTC. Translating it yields CASSSIAGVSNEQFF.

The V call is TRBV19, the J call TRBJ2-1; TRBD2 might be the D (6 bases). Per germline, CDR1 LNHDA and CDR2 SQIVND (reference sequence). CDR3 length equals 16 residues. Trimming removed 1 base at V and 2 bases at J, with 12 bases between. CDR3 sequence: CASSIGGSGPYNEQFF. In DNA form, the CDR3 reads TGTGCCAGTAGTATAGGAGGTAGCGGTCCCTACAATGAGCAGTTCTTC.

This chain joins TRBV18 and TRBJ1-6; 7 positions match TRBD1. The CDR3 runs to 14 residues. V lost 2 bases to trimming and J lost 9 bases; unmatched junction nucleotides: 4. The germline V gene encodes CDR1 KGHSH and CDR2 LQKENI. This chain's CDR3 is CASSPDRAGSPLHF. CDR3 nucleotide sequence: TGTGCCAGCTCACCAGACAGGGCGGGTTCACCCCTCCACTTT. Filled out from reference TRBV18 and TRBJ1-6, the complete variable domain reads NAGVMQNPRHLVRRRGQEARLRCSPMKGHSHVYWYRQLPEEGLKFMVYLQKENIIDESGMPKERFSAEFPKEGPSILRIQQVVRGDSAAYFCASSPDRAGSPLHFGNGTRLTVT.

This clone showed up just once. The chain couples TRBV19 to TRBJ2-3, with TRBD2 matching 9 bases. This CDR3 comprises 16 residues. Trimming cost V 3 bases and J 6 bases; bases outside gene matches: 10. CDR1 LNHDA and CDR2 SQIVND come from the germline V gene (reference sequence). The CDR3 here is CASSMGTSGPRDTQYF. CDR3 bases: TGTGCCAGTAGTATGGGTACTAGCGGGCCCCGGGATACGCAGTATTTT.

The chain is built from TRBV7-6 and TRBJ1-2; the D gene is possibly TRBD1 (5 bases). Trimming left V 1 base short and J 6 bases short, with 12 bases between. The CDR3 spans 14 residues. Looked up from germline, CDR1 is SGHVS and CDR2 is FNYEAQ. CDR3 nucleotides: TGTGCCAGCAGCTTAGACAGGAACCAGGATGGCTACACCTTC. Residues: CASSLDRNQDGYTF.

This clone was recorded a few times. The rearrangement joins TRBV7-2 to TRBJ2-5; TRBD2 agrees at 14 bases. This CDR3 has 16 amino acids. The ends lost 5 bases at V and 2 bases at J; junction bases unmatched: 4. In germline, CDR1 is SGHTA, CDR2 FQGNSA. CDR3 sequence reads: CASSTGLAGAQETQYF. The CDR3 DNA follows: TGTGCCAGCAGCACGGGACTAGCGGGGGCTCAAGAGACCCAGTACTTC.

CDR3 DNA sequence: TGTGCCAGTACCGCGGGACAGGGGGCCCGGCTTGGAAACACCATATATTTT. The encoded protein is CASTAGQGARLGNTIYF. The J gene is TRBJ1-3, the V gene TRBV19; 12 bases map to TRBD1. Germline CDR1 reads LNHDA; CDR2 reads SQIVND (reference sequence). The trim removed 7 bases at V and 3 bases at J, leaving 10 bases unmatched. This CDR3 spans 17 amino acids.

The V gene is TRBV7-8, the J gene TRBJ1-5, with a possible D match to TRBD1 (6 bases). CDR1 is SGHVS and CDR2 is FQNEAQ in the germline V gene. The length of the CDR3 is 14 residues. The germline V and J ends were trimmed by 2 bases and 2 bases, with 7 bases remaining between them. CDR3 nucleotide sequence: TGTGCCAGCAGCTTACAGGGGCGCAATCAGCCCCAGCATTTT. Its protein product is CASSLQGRNQPQHF.

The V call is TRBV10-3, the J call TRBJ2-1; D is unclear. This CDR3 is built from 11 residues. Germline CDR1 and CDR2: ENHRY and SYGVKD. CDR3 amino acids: CASSSYNEQFF. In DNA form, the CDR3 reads TGTGCTTCGAGCTCCTACAATGAGCAGTTCTTC.

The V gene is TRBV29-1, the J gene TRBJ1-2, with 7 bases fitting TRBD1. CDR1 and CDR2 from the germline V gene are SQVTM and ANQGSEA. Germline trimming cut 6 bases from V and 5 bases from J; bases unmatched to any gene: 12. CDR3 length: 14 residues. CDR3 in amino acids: CSVGATGDGYGYTF. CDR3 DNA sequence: TGCAGCGTAGGAGCTACAGGGGACGGATATGGCTACACCTTC.

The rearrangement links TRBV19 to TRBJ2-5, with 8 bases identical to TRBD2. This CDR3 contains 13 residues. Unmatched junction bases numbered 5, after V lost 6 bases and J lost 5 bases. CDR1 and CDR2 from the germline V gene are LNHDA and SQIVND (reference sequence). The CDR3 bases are TGTGCCAGTAGCGGGAGGGCGCAGGAGACCCAGTACTTC. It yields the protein CASSGRAQETQYF.

This CDR3 reads CASSILAGPTDTQYF. CDR3 DNA sequence: TGTGCCAGCTCGATACTAGCGGGGCCCACAGATACGCAGTATTTT. The V call is TRBV3-1 (or the pseudogene TRBV3-2), the J call TRBJ2-3; 10 positions match TRBD2. The CDR3 sequence is 15 residues long. Unmatched junction bases numbered 7, after V lost 8 bases and J lost 2 bases. Germline CDR1 is LGHDT and CDR2 is YNNKEL (reference sequence).

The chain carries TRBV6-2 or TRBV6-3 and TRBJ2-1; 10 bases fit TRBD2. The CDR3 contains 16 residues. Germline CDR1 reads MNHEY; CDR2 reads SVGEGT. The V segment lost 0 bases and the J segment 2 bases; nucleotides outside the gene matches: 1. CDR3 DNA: TGTGCCAGCAGTTACTCTCTAGCGGGAGCCTACAATGAGCAGTTCTTC. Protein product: CASSYSLAGAYNEQFF.

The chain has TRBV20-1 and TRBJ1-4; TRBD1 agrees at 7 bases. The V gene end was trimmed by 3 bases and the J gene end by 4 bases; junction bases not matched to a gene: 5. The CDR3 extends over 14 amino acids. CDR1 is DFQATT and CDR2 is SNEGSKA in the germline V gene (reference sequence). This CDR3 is CSASAGGSNEKLFF. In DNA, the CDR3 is TGCAGTGCTAGTGCAGGGGGAAGTAATGAAAAACTGTTTTTT.

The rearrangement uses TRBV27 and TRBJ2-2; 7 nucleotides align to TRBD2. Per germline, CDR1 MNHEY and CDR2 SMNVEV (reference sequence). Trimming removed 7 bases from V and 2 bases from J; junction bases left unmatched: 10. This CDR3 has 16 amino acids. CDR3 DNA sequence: TGTGCCAGCAACACCGGGACTACCTTCAACACCGGGGAGCTGTTTTTT. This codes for CASNTGTTFNTGELFF.

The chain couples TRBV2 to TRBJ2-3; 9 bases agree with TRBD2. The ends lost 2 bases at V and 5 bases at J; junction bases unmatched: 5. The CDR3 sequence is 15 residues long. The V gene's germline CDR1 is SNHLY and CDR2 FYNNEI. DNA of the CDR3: TGTGCCAGCAGTGAACGGGCGGGAGGGGTAGATACGCAGTATTTT. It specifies CASSERAGGVDTQYF.

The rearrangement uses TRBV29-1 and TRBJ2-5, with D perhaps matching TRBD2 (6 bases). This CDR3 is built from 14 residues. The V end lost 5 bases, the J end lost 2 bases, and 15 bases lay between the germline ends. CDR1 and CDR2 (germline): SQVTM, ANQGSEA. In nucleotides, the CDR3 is TGCAGCGTTACACCCGGGACTCAACAAGAGACCCAGTACTTC. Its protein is CSVTPGTQQETQYF.

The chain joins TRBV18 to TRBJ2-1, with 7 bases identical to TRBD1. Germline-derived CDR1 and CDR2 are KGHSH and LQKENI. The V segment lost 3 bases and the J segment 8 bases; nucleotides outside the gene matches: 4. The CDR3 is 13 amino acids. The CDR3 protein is CASSPLTGDEQFF. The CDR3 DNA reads TGTGCCAGCTCACCTCTAACAGGGGATGAGCAGTTCTTC.

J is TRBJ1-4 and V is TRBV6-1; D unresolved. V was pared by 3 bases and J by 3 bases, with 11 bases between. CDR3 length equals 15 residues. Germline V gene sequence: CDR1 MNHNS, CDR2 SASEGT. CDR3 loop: CASSEIRDANEKLFF. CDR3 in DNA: TGTGCCAGCAGTGAGATACGGGATGCTAATGAAAAACTGTTTTTT.

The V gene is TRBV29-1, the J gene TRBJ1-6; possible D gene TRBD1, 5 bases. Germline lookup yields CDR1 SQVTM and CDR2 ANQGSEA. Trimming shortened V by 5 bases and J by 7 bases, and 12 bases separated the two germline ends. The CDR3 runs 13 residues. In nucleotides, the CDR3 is TGCAGCGTTTCTGACGGGGGGAATTCACCCCTCCACTTT. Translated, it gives CSVSDGGNSPLHF. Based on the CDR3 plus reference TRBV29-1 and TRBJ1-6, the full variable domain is SAVISQKPSRDICQRGTSLTIQCQVDSQVTMMFWYRQQPGQSLTLIATANQGSEATYESGFVIDKFPISRPNLTFSTLTVSNMSPEDSSIYLCSVSDGGNSPLHFGNGTRLTVT.

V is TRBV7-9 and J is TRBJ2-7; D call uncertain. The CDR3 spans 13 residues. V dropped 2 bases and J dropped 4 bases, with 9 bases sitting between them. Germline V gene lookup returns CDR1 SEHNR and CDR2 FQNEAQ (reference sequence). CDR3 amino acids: CASSLLPEYEQYF. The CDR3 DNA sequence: TGTGCCAGCAGCTTATTGCCCGAGTACGAGCAGTACTTC.

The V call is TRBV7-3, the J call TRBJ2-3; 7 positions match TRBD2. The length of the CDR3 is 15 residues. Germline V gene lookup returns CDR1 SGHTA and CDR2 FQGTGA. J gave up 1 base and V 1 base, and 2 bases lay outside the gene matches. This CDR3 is CASSLIAGGTDTQYF. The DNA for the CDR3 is TGTGCCAGCAGCTTAATCGCGGGGGGCACAGATACGCAGTATTTT.

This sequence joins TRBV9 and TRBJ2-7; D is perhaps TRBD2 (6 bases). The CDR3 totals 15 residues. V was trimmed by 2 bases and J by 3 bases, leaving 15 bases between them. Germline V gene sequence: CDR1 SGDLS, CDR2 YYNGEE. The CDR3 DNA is TGTGCCAGCAGCGTCTCCCCGGGACTGATCTACGAGCAGTACTTC. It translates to CASSVSPGLIYEQYF.